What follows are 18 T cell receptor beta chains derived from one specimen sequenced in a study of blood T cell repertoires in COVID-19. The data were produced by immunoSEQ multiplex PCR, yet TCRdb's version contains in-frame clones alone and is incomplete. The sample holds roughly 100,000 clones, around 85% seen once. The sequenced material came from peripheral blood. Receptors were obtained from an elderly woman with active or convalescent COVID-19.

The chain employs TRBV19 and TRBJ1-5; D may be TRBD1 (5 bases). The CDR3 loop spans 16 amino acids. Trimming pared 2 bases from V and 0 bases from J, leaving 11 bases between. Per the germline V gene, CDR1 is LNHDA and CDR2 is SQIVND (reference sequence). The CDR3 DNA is TGTGCCAGTAGTATACGTCCCACAGGTAGCAATCAGCCCCAGCATTTT. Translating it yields CASSIRPTGSNQPQHF.

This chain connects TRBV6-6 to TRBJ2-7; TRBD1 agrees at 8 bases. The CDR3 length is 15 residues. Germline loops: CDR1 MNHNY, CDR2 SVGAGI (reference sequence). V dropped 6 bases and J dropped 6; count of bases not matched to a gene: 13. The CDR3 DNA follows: TGTGCCAGCAGACGAGGACAGGGTCCGCCTGGCGAGCAGTACTTC. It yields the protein CASRRGQGPPGEQYF.

CDR3 loop: CASSRGLAGAEQFF. The CDR3 nucleotides read TGTGCCAGCAGTAGGGGACTAGCGGGAGCTGAGCAGTTCTTC. The chain is built from TRBV11-2 and TRBJ2-1, with TRBD2 identical over 14 bases. V was clipped by 6 bases and J by 9 bases; unmatched bases: 4. Germline loops: CDR1 SGHAT, CDR2 FQNNGV. The CDR3 has 14 amino acids.

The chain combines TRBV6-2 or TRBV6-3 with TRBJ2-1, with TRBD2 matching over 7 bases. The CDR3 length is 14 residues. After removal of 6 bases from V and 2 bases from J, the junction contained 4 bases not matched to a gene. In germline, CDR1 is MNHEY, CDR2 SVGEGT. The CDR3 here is CASSRGTTYNEQFF. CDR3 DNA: TGTGCCAGCAGCCGTGGGACTACCTACAATGAGCAGTTCTTC.

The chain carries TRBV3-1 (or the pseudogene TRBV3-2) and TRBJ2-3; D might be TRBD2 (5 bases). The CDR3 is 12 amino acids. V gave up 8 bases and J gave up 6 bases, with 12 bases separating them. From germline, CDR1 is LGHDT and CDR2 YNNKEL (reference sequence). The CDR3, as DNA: TGTGCCAGCGCAAGGACTGGGGATACGCAGTATTTT. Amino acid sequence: CASARTGDTQYF.

CDR3 sequence reads: CASSRLRGGKREAFF. The CDR3 DNA is TGTGCCAGCAGCCGACTCAGAGGGGGCAAGCGGGAAGCTTTCTTT. The chain couples TRBV28 to TRBJ1-1; 7 nucleotides line up with TRBD1. CDR3 size: 15 residues. The germline CDR1 and CDR2 sequences are MDHEN and SYDVKM. Trimming removed 6 bases from V and 8 bases from J; junction bases left unmatched: 15.

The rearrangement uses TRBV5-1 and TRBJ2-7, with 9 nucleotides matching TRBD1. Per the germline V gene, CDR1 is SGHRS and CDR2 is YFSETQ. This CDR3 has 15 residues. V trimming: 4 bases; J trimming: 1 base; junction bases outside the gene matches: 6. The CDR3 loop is CASSPMTGGSYEQYF. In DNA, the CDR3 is TGCGCCAGCAGCCCAATGACAGGGGGATCCTACGAGCAGTACTTC.

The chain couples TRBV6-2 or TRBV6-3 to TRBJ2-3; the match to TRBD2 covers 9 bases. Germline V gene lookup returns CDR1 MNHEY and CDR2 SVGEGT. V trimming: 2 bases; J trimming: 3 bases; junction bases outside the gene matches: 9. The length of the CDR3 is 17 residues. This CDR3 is CASSYPLAGPGTDTQYF. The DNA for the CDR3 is TGTGCCAGCAGTTACCCCCTAGCGGGGCCAGGGACAGATACGCAGTATTTT.

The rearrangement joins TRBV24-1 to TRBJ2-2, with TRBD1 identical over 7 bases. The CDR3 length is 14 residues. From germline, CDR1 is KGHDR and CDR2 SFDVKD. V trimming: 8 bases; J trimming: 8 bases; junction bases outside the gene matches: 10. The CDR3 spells CATTKNRGTGELFF. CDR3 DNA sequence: TGTGCCACCACGAAAAACAGGGGCACGGGGGAGCTGTTTTTT.

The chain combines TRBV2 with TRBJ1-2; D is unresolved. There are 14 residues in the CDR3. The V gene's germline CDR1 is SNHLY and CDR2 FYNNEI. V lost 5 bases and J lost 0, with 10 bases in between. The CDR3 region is CASSPPDPNYGYTF. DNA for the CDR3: TGTGCCAGCAGTCCCCCAGATCCTAACTATGGCTACACCTTC.

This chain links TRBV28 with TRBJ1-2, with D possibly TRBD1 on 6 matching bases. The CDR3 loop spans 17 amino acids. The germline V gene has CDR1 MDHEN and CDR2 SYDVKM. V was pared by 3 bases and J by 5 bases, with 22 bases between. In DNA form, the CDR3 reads TGTGCCAGCAGTTTGCCAGGGGAACACCACTCAGTTTATGGCTACACCTTC. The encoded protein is CASSLPGEHHSVYGYTF.

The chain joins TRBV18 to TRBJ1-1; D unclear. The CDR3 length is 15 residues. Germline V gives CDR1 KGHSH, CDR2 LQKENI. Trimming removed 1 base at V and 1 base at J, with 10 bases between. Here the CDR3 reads CASSPLQVENTEAFF. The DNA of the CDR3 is TGTGCCAGCTCACCACTTCAGGTCGAGAACACTGAAGCTTTCTTT.

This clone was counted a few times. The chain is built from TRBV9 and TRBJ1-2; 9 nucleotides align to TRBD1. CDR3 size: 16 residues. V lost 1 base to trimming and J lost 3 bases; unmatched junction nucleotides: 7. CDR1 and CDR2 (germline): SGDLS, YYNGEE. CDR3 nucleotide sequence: TGTGCCAGCAGCGTACTTGGGACAGGGCTATACTATGGCTACACCTTC. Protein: CASSVLGTGLYYGYTF.

The chain's CDR3 is CASSLGPANRAFF. The CDR3 nucleotides read TGTGCCAGCAGCTTAGGGCCCGCGAACAGGGCTTTCTTT. The gene calls are TRBV7-2 and TRBJ1-1; D is possibly TRBD1 (5 bases). Germline CDR1 and CDR2: SGHTA and FQGNSA. CDR3 length equals 13 residues. Trimming removed 1 base from V and 11 bases from J, with 14 bases in between.

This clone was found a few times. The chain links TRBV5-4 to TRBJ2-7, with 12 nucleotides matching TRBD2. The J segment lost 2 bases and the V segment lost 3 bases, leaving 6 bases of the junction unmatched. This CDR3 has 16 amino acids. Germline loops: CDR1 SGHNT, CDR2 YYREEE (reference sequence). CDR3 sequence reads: CASSSGGLAGTYEQYF. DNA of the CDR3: TGTGCCAGCAGCTCAGGAGGACTAGCGGGGACCTACGAGCAGTACTTC.

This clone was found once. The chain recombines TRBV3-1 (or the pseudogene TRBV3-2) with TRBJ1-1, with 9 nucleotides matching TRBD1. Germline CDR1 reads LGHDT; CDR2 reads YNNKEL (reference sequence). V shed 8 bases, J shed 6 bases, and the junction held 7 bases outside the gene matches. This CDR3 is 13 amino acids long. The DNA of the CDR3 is TGTGCCAGCGCACAGGGGGCGAGGGCTGAAGCTTTCTTT. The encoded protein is CASAQGARAEAFF.

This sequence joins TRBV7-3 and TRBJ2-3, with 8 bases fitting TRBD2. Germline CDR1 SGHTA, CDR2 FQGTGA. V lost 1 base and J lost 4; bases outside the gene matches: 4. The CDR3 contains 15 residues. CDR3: CASSLSGRTADTQYF. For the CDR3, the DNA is TGTGCCAGCAGCTTAAGCGGGAGGACGGCAGATACGCAGTATTTT.

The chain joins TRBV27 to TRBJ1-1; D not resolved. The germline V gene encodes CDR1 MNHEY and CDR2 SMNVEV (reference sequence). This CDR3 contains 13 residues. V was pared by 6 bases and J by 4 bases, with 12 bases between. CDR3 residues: CASSLGMLTEAFF. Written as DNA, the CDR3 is TGTGCCAGCAGCCTCGGGATGCTCACTGAAGCTTTCTTT.